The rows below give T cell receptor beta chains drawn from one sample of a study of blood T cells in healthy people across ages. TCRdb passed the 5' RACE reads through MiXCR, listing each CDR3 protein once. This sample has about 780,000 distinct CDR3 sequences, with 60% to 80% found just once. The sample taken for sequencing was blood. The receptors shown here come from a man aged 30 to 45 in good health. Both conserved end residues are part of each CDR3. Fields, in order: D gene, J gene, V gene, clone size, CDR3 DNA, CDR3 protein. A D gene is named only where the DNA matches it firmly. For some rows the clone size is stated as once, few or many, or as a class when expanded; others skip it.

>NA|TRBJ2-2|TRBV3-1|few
TGTGCCAGCAGGGGACGGATGAACACCGGGGAGCTGTTTTTT
CASRGRMNTGELFF
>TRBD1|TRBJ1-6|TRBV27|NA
TGTGCCAGCAGCTTTATCTTCGACAGGGTTAATTCACCCCTCCACTTT
CASSFIFDRVNSPLHF
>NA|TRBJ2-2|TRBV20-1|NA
TGCAGTGCTAGATTAGGACCCGCGGGCACCGGGGAGCTGTTTTTT
CSARLGPAGTGELFF
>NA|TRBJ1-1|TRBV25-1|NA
TGTGCCAGCAGACTCGAAGGGGTCCGACTTGAAGCTTTCTTT
CASRLEGVRLEAFF
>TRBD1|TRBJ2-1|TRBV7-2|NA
TGTGCCAGCAGCTTAGGGGACAGGGTAACTATGGTGCAGTTCTTC
CASSLGDRVTMVQFF
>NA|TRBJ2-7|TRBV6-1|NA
TGTGCCAGCACCAGGGGAACCAGGAACTACGAGCAGTACTTC
CASTRGTRNYEQYF
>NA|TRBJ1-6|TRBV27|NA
TGTGCCAGCAGTTTATCGGGTCGGGAGGTATATGATTCACCCCTCCACTTT
CASSLSGREVYDSPLHF
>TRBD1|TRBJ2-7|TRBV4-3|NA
TGCGCCGGCAGCCAAGTTGACAGGGTTGAGTACGAGCAGTACTTC
CAGSQVDRVEYEQYF
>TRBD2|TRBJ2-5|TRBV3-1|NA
TGTGCCAGCAGCCACGGGGGGGAAGAGACCCAGTACTTC
CASSHGGEETQYF
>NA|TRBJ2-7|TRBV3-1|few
TGTGCCAGCAGCCAACCGAGGGACGAGCAGTACTTC
CASSQPRDEQYF
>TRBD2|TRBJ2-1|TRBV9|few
TGTGCCAGCAGCGCTAGCGGGGGGGCCGTTGGTGCGTTCTTC
CASSASGGAVGAFF
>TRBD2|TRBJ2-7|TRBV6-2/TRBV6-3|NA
TGTGCGACCTGCGGGGGTTACCACGAGCAGTACTTC
CATCGGYHEQYF
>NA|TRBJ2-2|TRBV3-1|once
TGTGCCAGCAGCCAACTGGGCGGAGGGGCGAGCACCGGGGAGCTGTTTTTT
CASSQLGGGASTGELFF
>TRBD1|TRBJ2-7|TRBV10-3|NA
TGTGCCATCAGCGGCTCGACAGGGGACAGCTCCTACGAGCAGTACTTC
CAISGSTGDSSYEQYF
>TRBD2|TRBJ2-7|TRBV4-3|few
TGCGCCAGCAGCCCTGGACTAGCGGGGGTGGAGCAGTACTTC
CASSPGLAGVEQYF
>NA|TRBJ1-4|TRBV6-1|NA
TGTGCCAGCGGTCGCGCCCGCAGAGAAAAACTGTTTTTT
CASGRARREKLFF
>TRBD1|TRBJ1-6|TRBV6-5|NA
TGTGCCAGCAGTGACAGGGATCAGTCACCCCTCCACTTT
CASSDRDQSPLHF
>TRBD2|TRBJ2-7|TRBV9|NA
TGTGCCAGCAGCCCCCAGACTAGCGGGGGGACCTACGAGCAGTACTTC
CASSPQTSGGTYEQYF
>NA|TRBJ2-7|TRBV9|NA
TGTGCCAGCAGCGGGGGGGACAGCTCCTACGAGCAGTACTTC
CASSGGDSSYEQYF
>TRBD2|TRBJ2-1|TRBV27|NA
TGTGCCAGCACTACTTTAGCGGGGCCAACTTACAAGAATGAGCAGTTCTTC
CASTTLAGPTYKNEQFF
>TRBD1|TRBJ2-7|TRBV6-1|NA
TGTGCCAGCAAGAAGGACAGGGAAGGGTACGAGCAGTACTTC
CASKKDREGYEQYF
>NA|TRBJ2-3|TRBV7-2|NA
TGTGCCAGCAGCTCCCTCCTCGATACAGCGAGCGGAGGCACAGATACGCAGTATTTT
CASSSLLDTASGGTDTQYF
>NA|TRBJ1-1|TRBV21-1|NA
TGTGCCAGCAGCACCCGACAGGTCACTGAAGCTTTCTTT
CASSTRQVTEAFF
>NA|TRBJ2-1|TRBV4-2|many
TGTGCCAGCAGCCAAGATCTACAGCGGGCGGCGAATGAGCAGTTCTTC
CASSQDLQRAANEQFF
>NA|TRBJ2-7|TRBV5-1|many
TGCGCCAGCAGCTTGGAGGCTGGCTGGGTCTCCTACGAGCAGTACTTC
CASSLEAGWVSYEQYF
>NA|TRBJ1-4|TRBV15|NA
TGTGCCACCAGCAGAGATTCGGGGGCACGTGCTAATGAAAAACTGTTTTTT
CATSRDSGARANEKLFF
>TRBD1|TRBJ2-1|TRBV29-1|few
TGCAGCGGTACCCGACAGGGACCGAGTGAGCAGTTCTTC
CSGTRQGPSEQFF
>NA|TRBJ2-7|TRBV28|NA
TGTGCCAGCACCACGGGATGGGTAACCTACGAGCAGTACTTC
CASTTGWVTYEQYF
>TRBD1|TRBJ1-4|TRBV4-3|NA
TGCGCCAGCAGCCAAGATGGACAGGAGGAAAAACTGTTTTTT
CASSQDGQEEKLFF
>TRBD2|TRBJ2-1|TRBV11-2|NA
TGTGCCAGCAGCTCCCCCATCCGACTAGCGGGGGGACCTAGCTCCTACAATGAGCAGTTCTTC
CASSSPIRLAGGPSSYNEQFF
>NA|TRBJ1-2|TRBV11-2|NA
TGTGCCAGCAGTCCAACGGCCGGGGGCGTCGGAGGCTACACCTTC
CASSPTAGGVGGYTF
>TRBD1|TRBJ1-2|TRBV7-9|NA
TGTGCCAGCAGCCACGGGACAGGGGCGGATGGCTACACCTTC
CASSHGTGADGYTF
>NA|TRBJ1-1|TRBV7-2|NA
TGTGCCAGCAGCTCAACAGGGATCCGGCGGAACACTGAAGCTTTCTTT
CASSSTGIRRNTEAFF
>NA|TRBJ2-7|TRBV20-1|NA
TGCAGTGCTAGAGACGAAGGGGGGGGCAGGTCCTACGTGCAGTACTTC
CSARDEGGGRSYVQYF
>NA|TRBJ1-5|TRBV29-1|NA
TGCAGCGTTGAAGGGGGGCCCAATCAGCCCCAGCATTTT
CSVEGGPNQPQHF
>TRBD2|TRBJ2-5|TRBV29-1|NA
TGCCGCGGACGGGAGGGACGGCAAGAGACCCAGTACTTC
CRGREGRQETQYF
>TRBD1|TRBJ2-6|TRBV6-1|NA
TGTGCCAGCAGTGCAAGGGACAGGGCCAGCTCTGGGGCCAACGTCCTGACTTTC
CASSARDRASSGANVLTF
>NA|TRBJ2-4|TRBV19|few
TGTGCCAGTAGTATCGCAGCGGACACTCAAAGGAACATTCAGTACTTC
CASSIAADTQRNIQYF
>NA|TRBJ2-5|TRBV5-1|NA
TGCGCCAGCAGCTTGGGTCCAGGGCTTTTAGAAGAGACCCAGTACTTC
CASSLGPGLLEETQYF
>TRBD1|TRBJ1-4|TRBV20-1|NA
TGCAGTGCAACCTACAGGGGAGAAAAACTGTTTTTT
CSATYRGEKLFF
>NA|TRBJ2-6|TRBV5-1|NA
TGCGCCAGCAGGGCATCGATTAGCTCTGGGGCCAACGTCCTGACTTTC
CASRASISSGANVLTF
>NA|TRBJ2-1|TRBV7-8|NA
TGTGCCAGCAGCAAATCCTACAATGAGCAGTTCTTC
CASSKSYNEQFF
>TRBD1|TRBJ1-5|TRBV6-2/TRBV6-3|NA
TGTGCCAGCAGGACCCTTAGACAGGGGTTTAATCAGCCCCAGCATTTT
CASRTLRQGFNQPQHF
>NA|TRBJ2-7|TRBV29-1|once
TGCAGCGTTGAACTATCCCCCTGGGCGCCCTACGAGCAGTACTTC
CSVELSPWAPYEQYF
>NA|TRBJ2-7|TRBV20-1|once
TGCAGCGGAACCGCAGCGGGCGAGCAGTACTTC
CSGTAAGEQYF
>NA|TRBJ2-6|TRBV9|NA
TGTGCCAGCAGCGCGAGCCGTGCGGGCGGTGGGGCCAACGTCCTGACTTTC
CASSASRAGGGANVLTF
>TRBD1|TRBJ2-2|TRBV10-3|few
TGTGCCATCAGAGCCGGGACAGGGAGGAGTCGACCCGGGGAGCTGTTTTTT
CAIRAGTGRSRPGELFF
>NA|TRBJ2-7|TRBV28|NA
TGTGCCGGCAGTGCGTCCATCGACAGGTGGAGAGCCCACGAGCAGTACTTC
CAGSASIDRWRAHEQYF
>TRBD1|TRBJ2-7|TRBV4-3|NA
TGCGCCAGCAGCCAAACGACAGGGGCTCCCTACGAGCAGTACTTC
CASSQTTGAPYEQYF
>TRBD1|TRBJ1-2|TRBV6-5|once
TGTGCCAGCAGTTACGGGACAGGGATAGGCTATGGCTACACCTTC
CASSYGTGIGYGYTF
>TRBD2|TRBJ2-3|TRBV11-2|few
TGTGCCAGCAGCTTAGGGGCCGTACGGGGGGGTATAGATACGCAGTATTTT
CASSLGAVRGGIDTQYF
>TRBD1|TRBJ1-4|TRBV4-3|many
TGCGCCAGCAGCCAGGGACAGGGGAATAATGAAAAACTGTTTTTT
CASSQGQGNNEKLFF